Following are 20 T cell receptor beta chains from one sample sequenced in a study of tumor-infiltrating lymphocytes in primary liver carcinoma. From roughly 18-30 mg of unsorted bulk tissue, DNA and RNA were co-extracted together. Production of TCR beta cDNA used around 500 ng total RNA together with a constant-region primer. It was through three nested multiplex PCR rounds of slightly modified ARM-PCR that TCR beta libraries arose. With TRBV1-TRBV30 forward primers and a C-beta reverse primer, the first two PCR rounds were run for around 10 cycles each. TCRdb independently ran MiXCR on the multiplex PCR reads; one entry per CDR3 protein. This table has over 45,000 distinct CDR3 sequences, approximately 70% appearing once. The sample taken for sequencing was liver tumor tissue from sampling region 5. Subset reported: tumor region T5, tumor centre. These receptors were taken from a man aged 35 to 55 with primary liver carcinoma and hepatitis B virus infection.

The rearrangement links TRBV11-1 to TRBJ2-7; 10 bases match TRBD2. V was pared by 1 base and J by 0 bases, with 3 bases of the junction left unmatched. This CDR3 has 16 residues. Germline V lookup: CDR1 SGHAT, CDR2 FQDESV (reference sequence). CDR3 in amino acids: CASSLVPSGSSYEQYF. CDR3 DNA: TGTGCCAGCAGCTTAGTTCCTAGCGGGAGCTCCTACGAGCAGTACTTC.

Of note for this clonotype: Mismatch with germline at one junction end may stem from a read error. The chain has TRBV11-2 and TRBJ2-1, with D perhaps matching TRBD1 or TRBD2 (5 bases each). CDR3 length: 22 residues. Germline V gene lookup returns CDR1 SGHAT and CDR2 FQNNGV. Here the CDR3 DNA reads TGTGGCAGCAGCCTCTCCCACCGGGGTCCCGTGAAACAGGTTCACTCCTACAATGAGCAGTTCTTC. It specifies CGSSLSHRGPVKQVHSYNEQFF. Based on the CDR3 plus reference TRBV11-2 and TRBJ2-1, the full variable domain is EAGVAQSPRYKIIEKRQSVAFWCNPISGHATLYWYQQILGQGPKLLIQFQNNGVVDDSQLPKDRFSAERLKGVDSTLKIQPAKLEDSAVYLCGSSLSHRGPVKQVHSYNEQFFGPGTRLTVL.

Comments on this clonotype: Since a much larger clone is just one base distant, this may be a read error. The chain carries TRBV7-9 and TRBJ2-7; D could derive from TRBD1 or TRBD2 (6 bases each). The CDR3 is 16 residues long. V was cut by 6 bases and J by 2 bases, with 20 bases left in between. CDR1 and CDR2 from the germline V gene are SEHNR and FQNEAQ (reference sequence). CDR3 region: CASSLTRGSIPYEQYF. The CDR3 DNA reads TGTGCCAGCAGTTTGACTAGGGGGAGTATCCCCTACGAGCAGTACTTC. The full variable domain, in which reference TRBV7-9 and TRBJ2-7 provide the parts outside the CDR3, is DTGVSQNPRHKITKRGQNVTFRCDPISEHNRLYWYRQTLGQGPEFLTYFQNEAQLEKSRLLSDRFSAERPKGSFSTLEIQRTEQGDSAMYLCASSLTRGSIPYEQYFGPGTRLTVT.

As to this clonotype: The germline gene is not matched at one end of the junction; a read error may be the cause. The rearrangement joins TRBV6-6 to TRBJ1-1; D remains unclear. Germline V gives CDR1 MNHNY, CDR2 SVGAGI (reference sequence). CDR3 length: 13 amino acids. The CDR3: CASRQSMNTEVLF. DNA for the CDR3: TGTGCCAGCAGGCAGAGCATGAACACTGAAGTTCTCTTT.

The rearrangement uses TRBV28 and TRBJ1-1; a possible D gene is TRBD1 (6 bases). Trimming pared 10 bases from V and 5 bases from J, leaving 26 bases between. The CDR3 has 16 residues. Per the germline V gene, CDR1 is MDHEN and CDR2 is SYDVKM. The chain's CDR3 is CAITIALVGAGTEAFF. The CDR3 DNA reads TGTGCCATCACCATTGCCCTTGTGGGGGCAGGGACTGAAGCTTTCTTT. The full variable domain, completed using reference TRBV28 and TRBJ1-1, is DVKVTQSSRYLVKRTGEKVFLECVQDMDHENMFWYRQDPGLGLRLIYFSYDVKMKEKGDIPEGYSVSREKKERFSLILESASTNQTSMYLCAITIALVGAGTEAFFGQGTRLTVV.

This chain uses TRBV2 with TRBJ2-1; TRBD1 matches at 10 bases. CDR1 is SNHLY, CDR2 FYNNEI, per germline. The CDR3 spans 15 residues. With V trimmed by 1 base and J by 5 bases, 2 bases remained unmatched. In DNA form, the CDR3 reads TGTGCCAGCAGTGAAGACGGGACAGGGGACAATGAGCAGTTCTTC. It codes for CASSEDGTGDNEQFF. Full variable domain (outside the CDR3, taken from reference TRBV2 and TRBJ2-1): EPEVTQTPSHQVTQMGQEVILRCVPISNHLYFYWYRQILGQKVEFLVSFYNNEISEKSEIFDDQFSVERPDGSNFTLKIRSTKLEDSAMYFCASSEDGTGDNEQFFGPGTRLTVL.

A remark on this clonotype: Since no conserved phenylalanine or tryptophan closes the CDR3, a read error is the likely cause. Because the CDR3's place on the DNA is in doubt, the DNA is left out and the CDR3 is given as listed by TCRdb. The chain carries TRBV29-1 and TRBJ2-1; no DNA check was done on the table's D call, TRBD1. Germline CDR1 and CDR2: SQVTM and ANQGSEA. The CDR3 is 14 amino acids in total, end residues counted. CDR3 amino acids: CSGLPGQRVDEQFS.

Worth noting for this clonotype: Given a much more abundant clone one base away, this may be a read error. V gene TRBV28 combines with J gene TRBJ1-6; 7 bases are a match to TRBD1. CDR3 size: 15 residues. In germline, CDR1 is MDHEN, CDR2 SYDVKM. J was trimmed by 15 bases and V by 6 bases; bases with no gene match: 17. The CDR3 DNA reads TGTGCCAGCAGAAAACAGGGGTCGCTTGGACGGCTCCTCCACTTT. It codes for CASRKQGSLGRLLHF.

A note on this clonotype: The junction shows a germline mismatch at one end, possibly a read error. The chain uses TRBV6-5 and TRBJ1-4, with TRBD1 matching over 12 bases. This CDR3 spans 14 amino acids. The V gene's germline CDR1 is MNHEY and CDR2 SVGAGI. The CDR3 nucleotides are TGTGTCAGCAGTCCGGGACAGGGGGCCCAAAAACTGTTTTTT. This codes for CVSSPGQGAQKLFF.

The J gene is TRBJ2-7, the V gene TRBV5-6; D unresolved. The CDR3 has 14 residues. Between the trimmed V and J ends, which lost 5 bases and 2 bases, there was a span of 14 bases. The germline V gene encodes CDR1 SGHDT and CDR2 YYEEEE. The CDR3: CASSSRDTPYEQYF. CDR3 nucleotides: TGTGCCAGCAGTTCCCGTGACACCCCCTACGAGCAGTACTTC.

This clonotype was counted ten times or more. The CDR3 DNA reads TGCGCCAGCTCTGATCGGGGGGCAGGGAAACTGTTTTTT. Its protein product is CASSDRGAGKLFF. This sequence joins TRBV4-1 and TRBJ1-4; TRBD1 might be the D (6 bases). Germline values: CDR1 MGHRA, CDR2 YSYEKL. The CDR3 totals 13 residues. The V gene lost 8 bases and the J gene lost 11 bases, with 18 bases spanning the gap.

The chain uses TRBV29-1 and TRBJ2-2; D is ambiguous. Germline V lookup: CDR1 SQVTM, CDR2 ANQGSEA. CDR3 length: 13 residues. The CDR3 sequence: CSAWRVTSGELFF. CDR3 nucleotides: TGCAGTGCGTGGCGTGTAACCTCCGGGGAGCTGTTTTTT.

The V and J genes are TRBV11-2 and TRBJ2-3; 8 nucleotides align to TRBD2. The CDR3 covers 16 residues. Losses at the gene ends were 0 bases for V and 5 bases for J; bases not matched to a gene: 7. Looked up from germline, CDR1 is SGHAT and CDR2 is FQNNGV. The CDR3 region is CASSLEGLVRIDTQYF. CDR3 DNA: TGTGCCAGCAGCTTAGAGGGACTAGTGCGGATAGATACGCAGTATTTT.

To note about this clonotype: Since no conserved phenylalanine or tryptophan closes the CDR3, a read error is the likely cause. This sequence joins TRBV28 and TRBJ2-4; D gene uncertain. The CDR3 totals 17 residues. Germline CDR1 MDHEN, CDR2 SYDVKM. Trimming left V 8 bases short and J 6 bases short, with 26 bases between. The CDR3 DNA reads as TGTGCCAGCTGTTCATTGAGAAACGTCGGTTGGGTAAACATTCAGTACTTA. It encodes CASCSLRNVGWVNIQYL.

As concerns this clonotype: This CDR3 is missing its conserved last phenylalanine or tryptophan, likely due to a read error. The DNA is omitted, as the CDR3 cannot be located on it reliably, and the CDR3 follows TCRdb's listing. The chain joins TRBV5-6 to TRBJ2-4; the D call in the table, TRBD1, was not verified against the DNA. CDR1 SGHDT and CDR2 YYEEEE come from the germline V gene. Including both end residues, the CDR3 is 15 amino acids long. The CDR3 sequence: CARSPIQGARNIQNL.

As regards this clonotype: One end of the junction varies from germline; a read error may be responsible. The gene calls are TRBV6-1 and TRBJ2-2, with a possible D match to TRBD2 (5 bases). This CDR3 has 14 amino acids. Germline CDR1 is MNHNS and CDR2 is SASEGT. The CDR3 spells CASSDLSLTGEQFF. CDR3 DNA: TGTGCCAGCAGCGATCTTAGCCTCACCGGGGAGCAGTTTTTT.

A remark on this clonotype: The germline gene is not matched at one end of the junction; a read error may be the cause. The chain links TRBV11-2 to TRBJ2-7; the D gene is possibly TRBD1 (5 bases). Germline CDR1 and CDR2: SGHAT and FQNNGV. The CDR3 runs 17 residues. The CDR3 coding sequence is TGTGCCAGCAGCTTAGACTTCCGGACACCCAACTCCTACGAACAGTACTTC. Protein sequence: CASSLDFRTPNSYEQYF.

This clonotype has ten or more counts. V is TRBV13 and J is TRBJ1-5, with 9 bases lining up with TRBD1. V was pared by 2 bases and J by 5 bases, with 13 bases of the junction left unmatched. Germline V gives CDR1 PRHDT, CDR2 FYEKMQ (reference sequence). CDR3 length: 18 amino acids. CDR3 nucleotide sequence: TGTGCCAGCAGCTTAAACCCCCCTACAGGGGGCGACGATCAGCCCCAGCATTTT. This encodes CASSLNPPTGGDDQPQHF.

As to this clonotype: One junction end does not reproduce the germline sequence, and a read error may be involved. The chain combines TRBV9 with TRBJ2-1; no reliable D call. This CDR3 is 14 amino acids long. Germline lookup yields CDR1 SGDLS and CDR2 YYNGEE. This CDR3 is CVSSVVDRYNEQFF. CDR3 sequence (DNA): TGTGTCAGCAGCGTAGTCGACCGGTACAATGAGCAGTTCTTC. Using reference TRBV9 and TRBJ2-1 for the parts outside the CDR3, the full variable domain is DSGVTQTPKHLITATGQRVTLRCSPRSGDLSVYWYQQSLDQGLQFLIQYYNGEERAKGNILERFSAQQFPDLHSELNLSSLELGDSALYFCVSSVVDRYNEQFFGPGTRLTVL.

Regarding this clonotype: A clone one base away is much larger, so this may be a read error. The chain links TRBV7-9 to TRBJ2-7, with TRBD1 matching over 7 bases. The CDR3 covers 15 residues. V lost 5 bases to trimming and J lost 4 bases; unmatched junction nucleotides: 11. CDR1 is SEHNR, CDR2 FQNEAQ, per germline (reference sequence). CDR3 bases: TGTGCCAGCAGCGGGCCCGGGACAGCTATTTACGAGCAGTACTTC. As protein: CASSGPGTAIYEQYF. Combining the CDR3 with reference TRBV7-9 and TRBJ2-7 gives the whole variable domain DTGVSQNPRHKITKRGQNVTFRCDPISEHNRLYWYRQTLGQGPEFLTYFQNEAQLEKSRLLSDRFSAERPKGSFSTLEIQRTEQGDSAMYLCASSGPGTAIYEQYFGPGTRLTVT.